The clone carrying this TCR beta chain was counted only a few times. Its antigen is currently unknown. TCRdb redid the calling of the RT-PCR reads with MiXCR, one entry per CDR3 protein. The sample consists of fewer than 600,000 distinct CDR3 sequences, under 8.5% of them appearing once. The record originates from a study of response to subunit inactivated influenza vaccine. Findings of the study overall: A suggestion made by the authors is that each seasonal influenza vaccination recruits few new T cells.

CDR1 and CDR2 (germline): SGHAT, FQNNGV. The CDR3 consists of 13 residues. The V and J ends lost 4 bases and 5 bases respectively, with 11 bases between them. This TCR came from a man aged 50-75 years who received an inactivated influenza vaccine. The sequencing here drew on PBMCs from blood, taken roughly 24 months after vaccination. V is TRBV11-2 and J is TRBJ2-5; D is tentatively TRBD1 or TRBD2 (5 bases each). This CDR3 reads CASSWDPRETQYF. As DNA, the CDR3 is TGTGCCAGCAGCTGGGACCCGAGGGAGACCCAGTACTTC.